The clone carrying this TCR beta chain occurred a few times. Original data processing: From reference gene primer amplification, estimates of nucleated cell counts were derived. Measured with immunoSEQ multiplex PCR; TCRdb has only the in-frame clones, and not every one. V and J calls and clone size follow that table, whereas D and trimming were derived from the DNA. The sample holds a few hundred thousand clones, around 85% seen once. The V and J ends lost 3 bases and 7 bases respectively, with 9 bases between them. Per germline, CDR1 MDHEN and CDR2 SYDVKM. The CDR3 contains 12 residues. The entry originates in a study of blood T cell repertoires in COVID-19. Turning to the study itself: Samples of COVID-19 (acute and convalescent) were obtained from the United States, Italy and Spain. PBMCs, B-cell-depleted T cells, or T cells provided the cDNA or gDNA that made up the material.

V and J are TRBV28 and TRBJ1-1; a weak D match, TRBD1 (5 bases). Input material: peripheral blood. The receptor was isolated from a woman aged 45-65 years with active or convalescent COVID-19. Here the CDR3 DNA reads TGTGCCAGCAGTTTCCGCAGGGATGAAGCTTTCTTT. This sequence encodes CASSFRRDEAFF.